This T cell receptor beta chain is drawn from a study of identifying expanded T cells in peripheral blood. This clone was recorded once. The antigen is undetermined. Collection occurred without any documented infections or immune events in donors. Sequencing was performed with immunoSEQ multiplex PCR; in TCRdb, only in-frame clones are kept and a portion is missing. The sample carries about 100,000 clones, approximately 88% recorded once. Germline V gene data show CDR1 as MGHRA and CDR2 as YSYEKL. This CDR3 has 16 residues. With 1 base clipped from V and 1 base from J, the junction kept 5 bases outside the gene matches. Whole-study results and caveats: Across healthy donors, higher total template counts meant significantly greater roughly 2-week count variance. Over about two and four weeks, about 15 and 19 clones changed, versus roughly 1.2 between replicates.

The chain carries TRBV4-1 and TRBJ1-2; 8 positions match TRBD1. What was sequenced was blood. This TCR was recovered from a person between 18 and 75 years old in good health. CDR3 bases: TGCGCCAGCAGCCAAGGACAGGGGATTCATAACTATGGCTACACCTTC. It encodes CASSQGQGIHNYGYTF.